Each of the 9 T cell receptor beta chains below was sequenced from the same sample in a study of OX40 agonist ivuxolimab in advanced cancers. TCRdb's copy holds only in-frame clones and misses some; the assay was immunoSEQ multiplex PCR. The sample records 30,000 to 45,000 clones, 87% being singletons. Specimen: CD4+ or CD8+ T cells sorted from blood, collected in a trial of the OX40 agonist ivuxolimab. The receptors come from an adult with an advanced solid tumor such as melanoma, head and neck, liver or kidney cancer.

The chain links TRBV11-1 to TRBJ2-1; tentatively, D is TRBD2 (5 bases). Germline CDR1 reads SGHAT; CDR2 reads FQDESV (reference sequence). Trimming shortened V by 1 base and J by 4 bases, and 11 bases separated the two germline ends. The CDR3 has 15 amino acids. DNA of the CDR3: TGTGCCAGCAGCTTAGGCCGGGGATCGTACAATGAGCAGTTCTTC. It specifies CASSLGRGSYNEQFF.

The DNA of the CDR3 is TGTGCCAGTAGTAGCCTCCCAGGCGCCTCCTACAATGAGCAGTTCTTC. Amino acid sequence: CASSSLPGASYNEQFF. The chain links TRBV19 to TRBJ2-1; D is ambiguous. Trimming cost V 4 bases and J 0 bases, with 13 bases left between them. Germline lookup yields CDR1 LNHDA and CDR2 SQIVND (reference sequence). The CDR3 runs 16 residues. Drawing the rest from reference TRBV19 and TRBJ2-1, the complete variable domain is DGGITQSPKYLFRKEGQNVTLSCEQNLNHDAMYWYRQDPGQGLRLIYYSQIVNDFQKGDIAEGYSVSREKKESFPLTVTSAQKNPTAFYLCASSSLPGASYNEQFFGPGTRLTVL.

V usage is TRBV5-1 and J usage is TRBJ1-2; D is ambiguous. The CDR3 runs 13 residues. V lost 4 bases to trimming and J lost 7 bases, with 14 bases between them. Germline CDR1 SGHRS, CDR2 YFSETQ. The CDR3 region has the DNA TGCGCCAGCAGCCCCGGCGGTCTGGTTGGCTACACCTTC. It encodes CASSPGGLVGYTF. The full variable domain, its missing parts supplied by reference TRBV5-1 and TRBJ1-2, is KAGVTQTPRYLIKTRGQQVTLSCSPISGHRSVSWYQQTPGQGLQFLFEYFSETQRNKGNFPGRFSGRQFSNSRSEMNVSTLELGDSALYLCASSPGGLVGYTFGSGTRLTVV.

This clone was seen a single time. CDR3 in DNA: TGTGCAAGTCGCTTAGCGTCCAGCGAGCCCTACGAGCAGTACTTC. Translating gives CASRLASSEPYEQYF. The chain is built from TRBV12-2 and TRBJ2-7; TRBD2, as called in the table, went unchecked against the DNA. TRBV12-2 is assigned pseudogene status. The CDR3 consists of 15 residues.

The V gene is TRBV5-1, the J gene TRBJ1-2, with D possibly matching TRBD1 (5 bases). V lost 4 bases to trimming and J lost 4 bases, with 11 bases between them. Per germline, CDR1 SGHRS and CDR2 YFSETQ. The CDR3 runs to 13 residues. The CDR3 nucleotides are TGCGCCAGCAGCGATGGGGGGACCTATGGCTACACCTTC. Translated: CASSDGGTYGYTF. The entire variable domain, with the rest obtained from reference TRBV5-1 and TRBJ1-2, is as follows: KAGVTQTPRYLIKTRGQQVTLSCSPISGHRSVSWYQQTPGQGLQFLFEYFSETQRNKGNFPGRFSGRQFSNSRSEMNVSTLELGDSALYLCASSDGGTYGYTFGSGTRLTVV.

The rearrangement joins TRBV6-1 to TRBJ2-5; D gene uncertain. CDR3 length: 13 residues. The V end was cut by 7 bases, the J end by 1 base, with 10 bases between. CDR1 MNHNS and CDR2 SASEGT come from the germline V gene. In DNA, the CDR3 is TGTGCCAGCATGGTACAGTCCCAAGAGACCCAGTACTTC. It is translated as CASMVQSQETQYF.

This clone has more than one count but fewer than ten. The DNA of the CDR3 is TGTGCCAGCGAGGGAGTTGGCTACACCTTC. Its translation: CASEGVGYTF. The chain links TRBV28 to TRBJ1-2, with D hard to call. V was shortened by 8 bases and J by 7 bases, with 8 bases between the two germline ends. CDR1 and CDR2 (germline): MDHEN, SYDVKM. The CDR3 consists of 10 residues.

CDR3 in amino acids: CASSPGTRDHEQYF. Here the CDR3 DNA reads TGTGCCAGCAGTCCCGGGACACGCGACCACGAGCAGTACTTC. The V gene is TRBV4-2, the J gene TRBJ2-7; perhaps TRBD1 as D (6 bases). The V gene's germline CDR1 is LGHNA and CDR2 YNFKEQ. The CDR3 loop spans 14 amino acids. The ends were cut back, 6 bases at V and 5 bases at J, with 17 bases in the middle.

In its sample, this clone was seen once. This chain links TRBV9 with TRBJ1-4; D possibly corresponds to TRBD1 (6 bases). Trimming took 0 bases from V and 3 from J, leaving 9 bases between them. CDR3 length equals 15 residues. Germline V gives CDR1 SGDLS, CDR2 YYNGEE. The CDR3 sequence is CASSVGGAPNEKLFF. CDR3 coding DNA: TGTGCCAGCAGCGTAGGGGGGGCTCCTAATGAAAAACTGTTTTTT. The full variable domain, in which reference TRBV9 and TRBJ1-4 provide the parts outside the CDR3, is DSGVTQTPKHLITATGQRVTLRCSPRSGDLSVYWYQQSLDQGLQFLIQYYNGEERAKGNILERFSAQQFPDLHSELNLSSLELGDSALYFCASSVGGAPNEKLFFGSGTQLSVL.